This record covers a single T cell receptor (beta chain). Its antigen is not known. The treatment was: roughly nine-day PBMC culture with coronavirus spike peptide pools or control peptides (ViraFEST assay). It was before the COVID-19 pandemic (2011-2018) that the unexposed donor's CD4+ T cells were collected. This specimen belongs to a study of vaccination and CD4 T cells after COVID-19. At the level of the study: Sampling that followed vaccination took place a median roughly 69 days after dose two, within a range of 14 to 241.

This CDR3 comprises 17 residues. V shed 0 bases and J shed 8 bases, with 17 bases lying between them. The germline V gene has CDR1 MNHEY and CDR2 SVGAGI. Cultured CD4+ T cell DNA underwent sequencing with the Oncomine TCR Beta short-read assay. TCRdb reprocessed the PCR reads with MiXCR, giving one entry per CDR3 protein. The sample gives about 7,200 distinct CDR3 sequences, over 20% of which show up once; about 34% is in the top ten. The sample was CD4+ T cells from blood, cultured in vitro. V is TRBV6-5 and J is TRBJ1-6; D unclear. The source is a human donor in good health. The CDR3 sequence: CASSYSGAAVGYSPLHF. CDR3 bases: TGTGCCAGCAGTTACTCGGGAGCAGCGGTTGGATATTCACCCCTCCACTTT.